Shown below are 6 T cell receptor beta chains from a single sample sequenced in a study of cytomegalovirus exposure and HLA in healthy donors. A multiplex PCR was run with 60 Vbeta primers and 13 Jbeta primers. Sequencing used immunoSEQ multiplex PCR; TCRdb keeps in-frame clones, though not all of them. The table includes roughly 140,000 clones, around 80% detected once. Sequencing was done on a sample of PBMCs. These receptors all come from a man between 25 and 39 years old in good health and CMV-seronegative.

This clone was detected a few times. The CDR3 DNA sequence: TGTGCCAGCAACCCGCCAGGACAGGGTGGTACAGATACGCAGTATTTT. Protein: CASNPPGQGGTDTQYF. The V call is TRBV7-9, the J call TRBJ2-3, with TRBD1 identical over 8 bases. V trimming: 7 bases; J trimming: 3 bases; junction bases outside the gene matches: 12. Germline V gene data show CDR1 as SEHNR and CDR2 as FQNEAQ (reference sequence). This CDR3 comprises 16 residues.

The chain links TRBV5-6 to TRBJ2-2; a possible D gene is TRBD2 (6 bases). Trimming cost V 0 bases and J 4 bases, with 16 bases left between them. Germline V gene data show CDR1 as SGHDT and CDR2 as YYEEEE. The CDR3 is 17 amino acids. The CDR3 DNA is TGTGCCAGCAGCTTGGGGCCACCTGCTAGCGCCACCGGGGAGCTGTTTTTT. Encoded protein: CASSLGPPASATGELFF.

V is TRBV11-2 and J is TRBJ1-1; TRBD1 might be the D (6 bases). This CDR3 comprises 15 residues. V was pared by 5 bases and J by 3 bases, with 16 bases between. The germline CDR1 and CDR2 sequences are SGHAT and FQNNGV. The DNA of the CDR3 is TGTGCCAGCAGCCCCGGGGGGGCTCTCGACACTGAAGCTTTCTTT. Protein product: CASSPGGALDTEAFF.

The chain employs TRBV27 and TRBJ1-6; weak D call: TRBD1 (6 bases). The ends were cut back, 7 bases at V and 10 bases at J, with 26 bases in the middle. Germline assignment: CDR1 MNHEY and CDR2 SMNVEV (reference sequence). The CDR3 is 17 residues long. CDR3 sequence reads: CASMKEQGWSGWSPLHF. As DNA, the CDR3 is TGTGCCAGCATGAAGGAACAGGGATGGTCTGGGTGGTCACCCCTCCACTTT.

The rearrangement joins TRBV27 to TRBJ2-7, with TRBD1 identical over 8 bases. This CDR3 contains 15 residues. Germline lookup yields CDR1 MNHEY and CDR2 SMNVEV (reference sequence). V lost 4 bases and J lost 2; bases outside the gene matches: 7. The CDR3 here is CASSWETGGPYEQYF. The CDR3 DNA is TGTGCCAGCAGTTGGGAAACAGGGGGACCCTACGAGCAGTACTTC.

The chain uses TRBV4-1 and TRBJ2-5; D not resolved. The end of the DNA aligns better with TRBJ2-7, so the J call may be wrong. CDR3 length: 13 amino acids. The germline V gene encodes CDR1 MGHRA and CDR2 YSYEKL. The CDR3 coding sequence is TGCGCCAGCAGCCAAGAACCCCGTTACGAGCAGTACTTC. Translating gives CASSQEPRYEQYF.